This TCR beta chain was captured in a study of cytomegalovirus exposure and HLA in healthy donors. Turning to the study itself: Early released data had about 85 million unique TCRs, all coming from HLA-typed donors. Of all 360 or so donors who were genotyped, roughly 81% belonged to the Caucasian-associated ancestry cluster.

13 Jbeta primers and 60 Vbeta primers were used for the PCR. In the original processing: Tens of millions of unique TCR beta chains, approximately 11 million of them shared, were counted by a later analysis. Clones were sequenced by immunoSEQ multiplex PCR, and TCRdb holds only the in-frame ones, with some missing. V and J calls and clone size are those listed in that table; D and trimming were worked out from the DNA. The repertoire holds about 100,000 clones, 70% to 80% seen once, with over 4% in the top ten. V gave up 2 bases and J gave up 3 bases; unmatched junction bases: 14. CDR3 length equals 18 residues. CDR1 and CDR2 (germline): SGHRS, YFSETQ. Overall study findings and caveats: Altogether, 150 to 200 TCR beta chains were recorded as cytomegalovirus-associated.

About this clone: The antigen remains undetermined.

Sequencing was carried out using PBMCs. V and J are TRBV5-1 and TRBJ2-1; 7 bases fit TRBD2. The origin of this receptor is a female donor in good health and CMV-seropositive. In DNA, the CDR3 is TGCGCCAGCAGCTTCTTTGGGGGAGGGAGCATCAGCTACAATGAGCAGTTCTTC. This gives the protein CASSFFGGGSISYNEQFF.